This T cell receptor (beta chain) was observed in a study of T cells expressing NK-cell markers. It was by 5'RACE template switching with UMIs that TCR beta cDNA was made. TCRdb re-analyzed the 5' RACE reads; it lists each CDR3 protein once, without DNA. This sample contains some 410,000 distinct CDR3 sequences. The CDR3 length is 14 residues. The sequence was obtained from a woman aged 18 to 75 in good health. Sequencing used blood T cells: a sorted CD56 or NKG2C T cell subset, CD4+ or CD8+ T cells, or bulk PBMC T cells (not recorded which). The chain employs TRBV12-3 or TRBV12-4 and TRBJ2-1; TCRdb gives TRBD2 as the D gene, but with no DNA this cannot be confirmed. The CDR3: CASSLRRARNEQFF.